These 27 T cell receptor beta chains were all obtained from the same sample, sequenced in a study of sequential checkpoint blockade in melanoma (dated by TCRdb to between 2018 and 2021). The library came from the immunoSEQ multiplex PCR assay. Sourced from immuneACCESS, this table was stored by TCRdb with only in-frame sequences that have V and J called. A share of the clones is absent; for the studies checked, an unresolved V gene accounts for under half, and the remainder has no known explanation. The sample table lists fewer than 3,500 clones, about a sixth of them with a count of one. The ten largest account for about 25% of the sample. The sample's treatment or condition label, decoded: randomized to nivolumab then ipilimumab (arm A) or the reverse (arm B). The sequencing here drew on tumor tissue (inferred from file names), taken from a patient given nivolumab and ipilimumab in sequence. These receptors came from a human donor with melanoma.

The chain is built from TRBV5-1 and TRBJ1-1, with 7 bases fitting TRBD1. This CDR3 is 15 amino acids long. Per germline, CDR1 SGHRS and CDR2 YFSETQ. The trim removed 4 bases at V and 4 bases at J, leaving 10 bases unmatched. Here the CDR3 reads CASSTSTGAGTEAFF. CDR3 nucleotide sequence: TGCGCCAGCAGCACATCTACAGGGGCGGGCACTGAAGCTTTCTTT. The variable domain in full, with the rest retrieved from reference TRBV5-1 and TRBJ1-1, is KAGVTQTPRYLIKTRGQQVTLSCSPISGHRSVSWYQQTPGQGLQFLFEYFSETQRNKGNFPGRFSGRQFSNSRSEMNVSTLELGDSALYLCASSTSTGAGTEAFFGQGTRLTVV.

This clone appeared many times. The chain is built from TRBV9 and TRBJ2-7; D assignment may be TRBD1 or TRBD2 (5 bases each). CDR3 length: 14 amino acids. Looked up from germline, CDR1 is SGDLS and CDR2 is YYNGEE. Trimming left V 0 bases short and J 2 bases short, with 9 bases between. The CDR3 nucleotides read TGTGCCAGCAGCGTAGCGACGGGGCCCTACGAGCAGTACTTC. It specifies CASSVATGPYEQYF.

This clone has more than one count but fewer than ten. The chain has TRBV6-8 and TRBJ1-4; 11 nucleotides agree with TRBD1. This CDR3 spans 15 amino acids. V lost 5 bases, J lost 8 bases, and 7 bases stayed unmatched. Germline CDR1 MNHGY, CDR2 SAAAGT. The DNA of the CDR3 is TGTGCCAGCAGTGAGCGGGACAGGGGGAACGAAAAACTGTTTTTT. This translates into CASSERDRGNEKLFF.

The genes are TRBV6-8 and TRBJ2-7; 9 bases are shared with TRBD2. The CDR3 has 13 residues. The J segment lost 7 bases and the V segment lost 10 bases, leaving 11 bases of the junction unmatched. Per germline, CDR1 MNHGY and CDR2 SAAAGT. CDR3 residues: CAIVPTREGEQYF. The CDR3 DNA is TGTGCCATCGTTCCGACGCGGGAGGGAGAGCAGTACTTC.

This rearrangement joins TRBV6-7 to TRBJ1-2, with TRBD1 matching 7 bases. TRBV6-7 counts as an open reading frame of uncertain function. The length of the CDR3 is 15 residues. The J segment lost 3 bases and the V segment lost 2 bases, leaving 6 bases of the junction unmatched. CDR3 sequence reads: CASSYGGGGDYGYTF. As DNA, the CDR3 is TGTGCCAGCAGTTACGGCGGAGGGGGCGACTATGGCTACACCTTC.

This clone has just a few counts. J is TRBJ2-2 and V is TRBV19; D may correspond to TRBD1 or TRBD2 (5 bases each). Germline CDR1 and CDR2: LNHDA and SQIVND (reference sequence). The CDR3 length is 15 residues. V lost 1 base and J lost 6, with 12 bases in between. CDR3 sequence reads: CASSIVGTDPGELFF. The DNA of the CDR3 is TGTGCCAGTAGTATAGTTGGGACGGACCCCGGGGAGCTGTTTTTT.

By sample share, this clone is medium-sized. The CDR3 sequence is CASSLMGQGDGYTF. The CDR3 nucleotides read TGTGCCAGCAGCCTTATGGGACAGGGGGATGGCTACACCTTC. This chain uses TRBV11-3 with TRBJ1-2, with TRBD1 matching over 11 bases. Germline V gene sequence: CDR1 SGHNT, CDR2 YENEEA. The CDR3 covers 14 residues. J gave up 6 bases and V 5 bases, and 5 bases lay outside the gene matches.

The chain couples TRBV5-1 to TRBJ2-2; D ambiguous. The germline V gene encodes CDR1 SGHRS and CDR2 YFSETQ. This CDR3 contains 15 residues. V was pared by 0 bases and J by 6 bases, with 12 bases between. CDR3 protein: CASSLVSGPAGELFF. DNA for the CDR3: TGCGCCAGCAGCTTGGTTTCGGGTCCAGCCGGGGAGCTGTTTTTT.

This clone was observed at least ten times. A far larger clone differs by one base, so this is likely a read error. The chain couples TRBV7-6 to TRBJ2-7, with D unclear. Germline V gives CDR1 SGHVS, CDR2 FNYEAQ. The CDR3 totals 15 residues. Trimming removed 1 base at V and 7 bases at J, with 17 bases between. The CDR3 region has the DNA TGTGCCAGCAGCTTAGTGGATAGCTCCTACAATGAGCAGTACTTC. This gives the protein CASSLVDSSYNEQYF.

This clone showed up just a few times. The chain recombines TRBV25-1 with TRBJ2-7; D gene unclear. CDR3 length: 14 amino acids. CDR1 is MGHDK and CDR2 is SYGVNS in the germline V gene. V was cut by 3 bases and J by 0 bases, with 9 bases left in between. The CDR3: CASSDQGYSYEQYF. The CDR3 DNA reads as TGTGCCAGCAGTGATCAAGGTTACTCCTACGAGCAGTACTTC.

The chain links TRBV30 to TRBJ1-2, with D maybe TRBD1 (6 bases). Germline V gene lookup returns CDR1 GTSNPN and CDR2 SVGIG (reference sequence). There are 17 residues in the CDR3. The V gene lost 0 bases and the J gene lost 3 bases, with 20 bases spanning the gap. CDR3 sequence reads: CAWSVPRGGLEDYGYTF. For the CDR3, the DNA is TGTGCCTGGAGTGTACCCCGTGGGGGGCTTGAGGACTATGGCTACACCTTC.

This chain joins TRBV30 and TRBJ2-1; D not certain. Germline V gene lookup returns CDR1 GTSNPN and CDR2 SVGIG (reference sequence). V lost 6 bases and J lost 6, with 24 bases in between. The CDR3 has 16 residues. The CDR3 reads CACWNVVGKPGNEQFF. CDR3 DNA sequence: TGTGCCTGCTGGAATGTGGTGGGAAAGCCCGGCAATGAGCAGTTCTTC.

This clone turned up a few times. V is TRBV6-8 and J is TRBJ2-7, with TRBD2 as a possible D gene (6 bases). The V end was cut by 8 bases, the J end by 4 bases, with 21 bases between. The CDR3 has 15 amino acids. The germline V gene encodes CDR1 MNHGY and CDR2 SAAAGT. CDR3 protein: CASSPVAVPSYEQYF. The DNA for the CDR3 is TGTGCCAGCTCCCCGGTAGCGGTTCCCTCTTACGAGCAGTACTTC.

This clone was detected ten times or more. CDR3 loop: CASSVDPSGTGELFF. CDR3 bases: TGTGCCAGCAGCGTAGACCCCAGCGGGACCGGGGAGCTGTTTTTT. The J gene is TRBJ2-2, the V gene TRBV9; the D gene is possibly TRBD2 (6 bases). This CDR3 is built from 15 residues. The germline CDR1 and CDR2 sequences are SGDLS and YYNGEE. V lost 0 bases, J lost 5 bases, and 11 bases lay in between.

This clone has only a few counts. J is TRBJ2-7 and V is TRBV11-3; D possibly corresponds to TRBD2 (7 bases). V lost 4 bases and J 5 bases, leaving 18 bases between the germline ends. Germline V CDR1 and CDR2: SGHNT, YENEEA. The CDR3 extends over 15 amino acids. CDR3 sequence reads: CASSSKRGRGDEQYF. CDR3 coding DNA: TGTGCCAGCAGCTCCAAGAGGGGGAGGGGGGACGAGCAGTACTTC.

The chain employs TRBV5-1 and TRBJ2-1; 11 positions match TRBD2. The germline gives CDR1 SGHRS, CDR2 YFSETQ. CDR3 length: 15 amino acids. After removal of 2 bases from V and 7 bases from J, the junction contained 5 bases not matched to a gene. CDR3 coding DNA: TGCGCCAGCAGCTTTAGCGGGAGGGCCGGGAATGAGCAGTTCTTC. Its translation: CASSFSGRAGNEQFF.

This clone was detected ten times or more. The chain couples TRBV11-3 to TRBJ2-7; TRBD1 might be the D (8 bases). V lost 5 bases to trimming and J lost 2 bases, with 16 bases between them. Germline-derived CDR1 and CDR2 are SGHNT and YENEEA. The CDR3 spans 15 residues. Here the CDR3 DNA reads TGTGCCAGCAGCCGCGGGGGACAGGCAACCTACGAGCAGTACTTC. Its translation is CASSRGGQATYEQYF.

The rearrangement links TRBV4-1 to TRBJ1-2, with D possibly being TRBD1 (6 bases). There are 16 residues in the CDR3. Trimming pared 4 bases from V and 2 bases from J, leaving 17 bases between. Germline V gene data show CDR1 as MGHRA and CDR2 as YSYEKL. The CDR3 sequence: CASSPEGGRWNYGYTF. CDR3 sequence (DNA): TGCGCCAGCAGCCCAGAGGGGGGAAGGTGGAACTATGGCTACACCTTC.

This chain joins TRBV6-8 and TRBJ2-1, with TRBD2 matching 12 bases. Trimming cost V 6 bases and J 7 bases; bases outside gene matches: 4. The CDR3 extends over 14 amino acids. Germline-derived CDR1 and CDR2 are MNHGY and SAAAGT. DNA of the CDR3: TGTGCCAGCAGGAAGACTAGCGGGAGTAATGAGCAGTTCTTC. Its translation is CASRKTSGSNEQFF.

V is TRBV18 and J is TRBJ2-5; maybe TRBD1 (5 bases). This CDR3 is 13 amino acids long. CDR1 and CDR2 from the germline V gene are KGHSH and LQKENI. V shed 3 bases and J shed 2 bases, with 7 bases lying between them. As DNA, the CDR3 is TGTGCCAGCTCACCCCGACAGCAAGAGACCCAGTACTTC. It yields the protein CASSPRQQETQYF.

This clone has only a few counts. The DNA of the CDR3 is TGTGCCACCAGCAGAGAGTACGGGGACCGCTACGAGCAGTACTTC. It yields the protein CATSREYGDRYEQYF. The genes are TRBV15 and TRBJ2-7, with D perhaps TRBD1 or TRBD2 (5 bases each). V was shortened by 0 bases and J by 3 bases, with 12 bases between the two germline ends. This CDR3 contains 15 residues. Germline assignment: CDR1 LNHNV and CDR2 YYDKDF (reference sequence).

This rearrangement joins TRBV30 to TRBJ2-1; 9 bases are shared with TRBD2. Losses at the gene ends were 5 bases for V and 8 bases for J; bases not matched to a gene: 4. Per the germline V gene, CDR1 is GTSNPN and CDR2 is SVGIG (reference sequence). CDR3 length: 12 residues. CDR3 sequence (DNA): TGTGCCTGGGGATTAGCGGGGGATGAGCAGTTCTTC. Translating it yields CAWGLAGDEQFF.

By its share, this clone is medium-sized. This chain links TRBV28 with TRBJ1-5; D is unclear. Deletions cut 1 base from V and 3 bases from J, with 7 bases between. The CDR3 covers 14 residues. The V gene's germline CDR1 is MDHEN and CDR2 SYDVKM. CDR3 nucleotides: TGTGCCAGCAGTTTATACGGTCCCAATCAGCCCCAGCATTTT. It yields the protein CASSLYGPNQPQHF.

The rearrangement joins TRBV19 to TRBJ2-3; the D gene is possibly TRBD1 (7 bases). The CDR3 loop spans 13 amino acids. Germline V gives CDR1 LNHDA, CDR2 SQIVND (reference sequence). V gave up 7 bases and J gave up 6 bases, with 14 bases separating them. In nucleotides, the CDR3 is TGTGCCAGTATTGGAGGGGGCTCGGATACGCAGTATTTT. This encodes CASIGGGSDTQYF. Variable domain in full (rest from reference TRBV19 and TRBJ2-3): DGGITQSPKYLFRKEGQNVTLSCEQNLNHDAMYWYRQDPGQGLRLIYYSQIVNDFQKGDIAEGYSVSREKKESFPLTVTSAQKNPTAFYLCASIGGGSDTQYFGPGTRLTVL.

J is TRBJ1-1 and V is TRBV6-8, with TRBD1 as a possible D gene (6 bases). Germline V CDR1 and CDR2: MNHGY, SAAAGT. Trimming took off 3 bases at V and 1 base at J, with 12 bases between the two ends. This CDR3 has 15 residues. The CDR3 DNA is TGTGCCAGCAGTTATATAGGGGGAGGGAACACTGAAGCTTTCTTT. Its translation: CASSYIGGGNTEAFF.

Written as DNA, the CDR3 is TGCGCCAGCAGCTTGTTACAGGGGAGGAACATTCAGTACTTC. It translates to CASSLLQGRNIQYF. The rearrangement links TRBV5-1 to TRBJ2-4; D is possibly TRBD1 (7 bases). V lost 1 base to trimming and J lost 7 bases, with 12 bases between them. The CDR3 contains 14 residues. CDR1 is SGHRS, CDR2 YFSETQ, per germline.

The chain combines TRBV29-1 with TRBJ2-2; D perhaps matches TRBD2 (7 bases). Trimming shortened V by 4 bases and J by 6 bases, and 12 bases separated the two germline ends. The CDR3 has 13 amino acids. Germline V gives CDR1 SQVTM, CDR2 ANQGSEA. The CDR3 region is CSVVGGAAGELFF. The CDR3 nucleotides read TGCAGCGTTGTTGGGGGGGCGGCCGGGGAGCTGTTTTTT.